The clone carrying this T cell receptor (beta chain) showed up just a few times. The CDR3 totals 11 residues. The germline CDR1 and CDR2 sequences are SQVTM and ANQGSEA. Researchers prepared the TCRbeta library using unique molecular identifiers, the study reports. TCRdb analysed the PCR reads with MiXCR anew, one entry per CDR3 protein. The sample includes about 540,000 distinct CDR3 sequences, about a sixth of them seen just once. This sample is drawn from a study of T-cell reconstitution after alpha-beta-depleted transplantation in children. The rearrangement links TRBV29-1 to TRBJ1-2; D possibly corresponds to TRBD1 (6 bases). This clonotype was obtained from a human donor who donated a stem cell graft to a child with acute lymphoblastic leukemia. The sample consisted of PBMCs from the stem cell graft donor, taken from the stem cell graft. The CDR3, as DNA: TGCACCCTTCGGGGGGCATTGGGCTACACCTTC. Protein product: CTLRGALGYTF. The full variable domain, in which reference TRBV29-1 and TRBJ1-2 provide the parts outside the CDR3, is SAVISQKPSRDICQRGTSLTIQCQVDSQVTMMFWYRQQPGQSLTLIATANQGSEATYESGFVIDKFPISRPNLTFSTLTVSNMSPEDSSIYLCTLRGALGYTFGSGTRLTVV.